These 3 T cell receptor beta chains came from one sample sequenced in a study of cytomegalovirus exposure and HLA in healthy donors. The primer mix had 60 Vbeta and 13 Jbeta primers. Here immunoSEQ multiplex PCR was the method, and the copy in TCRdb shows in-frame clones only, minus some. The sample holds about 120,000 clones; approximately 72% are singletons and the top ten take about 1.5%. Sequencing was performed on PBMCs. These receptors were collected from a man aged 18 to 30 in good health and CMV-seronegative.

The chain uses TRBV19 and TRBJ1-5; TRBD1 aligns across 12 bases. Unmatched junction bases numbered 2, after V lost 8 bases and J lost 0 bases. Per the germline V gene, CDR1 is LNHDA and CDR2 is SQIVND (reference sequence). This CDR3 has 15 amino acids. In DNA form, the CDR3 reads TGTGCCAGTGGGGACAGGGGGCATAGCAATCAGCCCCAGCATTTT. Protein: CASGDRGHSNQPQHF.

The chain uses TRBV29-1 and TRBJ2-1; 10 bases align to TRBD1. Germline CDR1 is SQVTM and CDR2 is ANQGSEA. The CDR3 consists of 13 residues. Trimming took 5 bases from V and 9 from J; bases not matched to a gene: 7. The CDR3 region is CSVRDRGRIEQFF. CDR3 sequence (DNA): TGCAGCGTTAGGGACAGGGGCAGAATTGAGCAGTTCTTC.

Concerning this clone: One end of the junction is discordant with germline, which a read error may explain. The chain couples TRBV19 to TRBJ2-4; D is possibly TRBD1 (6 bases). The germline V gene encodes CDR1 LNHDA and CDR2 SQIVND (reference sequence). The CDR3 has 13 amino acids. The CDR3 loop is CASSIEGAESFTF. As DNA, the CDR3 is TGTGCCAGTAGTATAGAGGGGGCAGAATCCTTCACCTTC.